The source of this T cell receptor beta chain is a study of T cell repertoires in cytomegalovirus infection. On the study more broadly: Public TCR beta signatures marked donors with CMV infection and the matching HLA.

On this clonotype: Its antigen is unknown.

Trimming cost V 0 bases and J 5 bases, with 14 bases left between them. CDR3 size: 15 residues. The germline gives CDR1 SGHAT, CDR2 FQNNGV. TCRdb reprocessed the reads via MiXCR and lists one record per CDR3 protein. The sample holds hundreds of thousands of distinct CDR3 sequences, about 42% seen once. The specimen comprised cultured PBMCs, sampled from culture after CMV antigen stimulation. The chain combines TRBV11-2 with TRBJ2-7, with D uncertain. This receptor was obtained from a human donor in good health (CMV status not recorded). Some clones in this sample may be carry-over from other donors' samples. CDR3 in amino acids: CASSLDVATRDEQYF. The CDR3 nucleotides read TGTGCCAGCAGCTTAGATGTGGCTACGAGAGACGAGCAGTACTTC.